The 3 T cell receptor beta chains reported below all come from one sample, sequenced in a study of blood T cell repertoires in COVID-19. Libraries were prepared by immunoSEQ multiplex PCR; TCRdb keeps only in-frame clonotypes and omits some of them. The sample has over 400,000 clones, approximately 90% seen once. Sequencing used PBMCs or T cells enriched from blood (not recorded which). The receptors originated from an older woman who had recovered from COVID-19.

This chain joins TRBV7-9 and TRBJ1-1, with D hard to call. The length of the CDR3 is 14 residues. V was clipped by 4 bases and J by 7 bases, with 16 bases between them. From germline, CDR1 is SEHNR and CDR2 FQNEAQ (reference sequence). Here the CDR3 reads CASSSPTTWFEAFF. In nucleotides, the CDR3 is TGTGCCAGCAGCTCTCCGACTACGTGGTTTGAAGCTTTCTTT.

The rearrangement joins TRBV5-1 to TRBJ1-3, with TRBD1 identical over 9 bases. The CDR3 has 16 residues. V lost 2 bases, J lost 0 bases, and 3 bases stayed unmatched. Germline loops: CDR1 SGHRS, CDR2 YFSETQ. The chain's CDR3 is CASSLQGALSGNTIYF. The CDR3 DNA sequence: TGCGCCAGCAGCTTACAGGGGGCCCTCTCTGGAAACACCATATATTTT. The full variable domain, in which reference TRBV5-1 and TRBJ1-3 provide the parts outside the CDR3, is KAGVTQTPRYLIKTRGQQVTLSCSPISGHRSVSWYQQTPGQGLQFLFEYFSETQRNKGNFPGRFSGRQFSNSRSEMNVSTLELGDSALYLCASSLQGALSGNTIYFGEGSWLTVV.

CDR3 bases: TGCGCCAGCAGCCAAAAACAGAGCTACAATGAAAAACTGTTTTTT. Amino acids: CASSQKQSYNEKLFF. This chain links TRBV4-1 with TRBJ1-4; D remains ambiguous. The V gene's germline CDR1 is MGHRA and CDR2 YSYEKL. The CDR3 length is 15 residues. V was clipped by 2 bases and J by 5 bases, with 12 bases between them.